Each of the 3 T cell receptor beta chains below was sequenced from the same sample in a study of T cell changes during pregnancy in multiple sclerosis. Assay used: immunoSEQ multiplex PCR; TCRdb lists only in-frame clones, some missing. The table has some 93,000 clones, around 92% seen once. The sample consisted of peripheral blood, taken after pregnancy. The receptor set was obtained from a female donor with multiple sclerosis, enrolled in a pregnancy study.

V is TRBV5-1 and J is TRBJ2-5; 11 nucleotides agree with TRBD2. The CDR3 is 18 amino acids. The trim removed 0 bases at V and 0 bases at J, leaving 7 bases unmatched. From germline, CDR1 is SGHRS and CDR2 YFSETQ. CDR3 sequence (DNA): TGCGCCAGCAGCTTGGGGGCTAGCGGGGGGCCAAACCAAGAGACCCAGTACTTC. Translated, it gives CASSLGASGGPNQETQYF.

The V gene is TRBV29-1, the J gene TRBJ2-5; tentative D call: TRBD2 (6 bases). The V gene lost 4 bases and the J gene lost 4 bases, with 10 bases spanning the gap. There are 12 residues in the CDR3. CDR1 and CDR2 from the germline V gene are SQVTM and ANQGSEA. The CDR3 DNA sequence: TGCAGCGTTGGCGGGGACGGAGAGACCCAGTACTTC. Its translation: CSVGGDGETQYF. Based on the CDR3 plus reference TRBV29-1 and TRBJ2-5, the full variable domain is SAVISQKPSRDICQRGTSLTIQCQVDSQVTMMFWYRQQPGQSLTLIATANQGSEATYESGFVIDKFPISRPNLTFSTLTVSNMSPEDSSIYLCSVGGDGETQYFGPGTRLLVL.

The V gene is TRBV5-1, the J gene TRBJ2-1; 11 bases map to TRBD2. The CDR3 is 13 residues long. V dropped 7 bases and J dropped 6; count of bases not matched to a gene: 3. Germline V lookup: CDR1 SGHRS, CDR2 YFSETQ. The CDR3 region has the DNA TGCGCCAGCGGTCTAGCGGGAGGCAATGAGCAGTTCTTC. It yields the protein CASGLAGGNEQFF.